This TCR beta chain appears in the sequencing data of a study of cytomegalovirus exposure and HLA in healthy donors. Germline V lookup: CDR1 MNHEY, CDR2 SVGAGI. This CDR3 spans 15 amino acids. Clones were sequenced by immunoSEQ multiplex PCR, and TCRdb holds only the in-frame ones, with some missing. This table has about 120,000 clones, 85% to 90% appearing once. Overall study findings and caveats: One later analysis, an examination of the roughly 130 validation repertoires, found that first-cohort TCR clusters tended to co-occur in them.

Regarding this clone: Its target is unknown. One end of the junction fails to match germline, which may point to a read error.

The sample taken for sequencing was PBMCs. This TCR derives from a woman under 40 in good health and CMV-seronegative. This rearrangement joins TRBV6-5 to TRBJ2-7, with 14 bases matching TRBD2. CDR3: CASNGGRLAGGSPHF. The CDR3 DNA follows: TGTGCCAGCAATGGGGGCAGACTAGCGGGGGGGTCTCCGCACTTC.